These 29 T cell receptor beta chains share one sample of origin, sequenced in a study of cytomegalovirus exposure and HLA in healthy donors. PCR was performed using 60 Vbeta and 13 Jbeta primers. Clones were read by immunoSEQ multiplex PCR, and TCRdb kept only the in-frame ones, dropping some. The sample has 180,000 or so clones; about four fifths are singletons. The sample was PBMCs. The receptors were sampled from a boy aged 2 to 10 in good health and CMV-seronegative.

The CDR3: CASSDPSLLGNTIYF. CDR3 nucleotide sequence: TGTGCCAGCAGCGACCCTAGTTTACTCGGAAACACCATATATTTT. V usage is TRBV6-1 and J usage is TRBJ1-3; unclear D gene. This CDR3 contains 15 residues. V was shortened by 6 bases and J by 4 bases, with 16 bases between the two germline ends. Germline-derived CDR1 and CDR2 are MNHNS and SASEGT.

The J gene is TRBJ2-7, the V gene TRBV14, with 9 bases identical to TRBD2. V shed 3 bases and J 0 bases; nucleotides not matched to a gene: 3. The CDR3 loop spans 15 amino acids. Germline loops: CDR1 SGHDN, CDR2 FVKESK. The CDR3: CASSQRLAASYEQYF. The CDR3 coding sequence is TGTGCCAGCAGCCAGCGACTAGCGGCCTCCTACGAGCAGTACTTC.

The chain employs TRBV7-8 and TRBJ2-1, with 7 bases matching TRBD2. Germline CDR1 and CDR2: SGHVS and FQNEAQ. The CDR3 consists of 16 residues. V dropped 1 base and J dropped 5; count of bases not matched to a gene: 8. The CDR3 DNA follows: TGTGCCAGCAGCTTAGGCGGGGGATTAGGGGACAATGAGCAGTTCTTC. Translation: CASSLGGGLGDNEQFF.

This clone was seen more than once but under ten times. This chain joins TRBV7-3 and TRBJ1-2; D is perhaps TRBD1 (5 bases). The germline gives CDR1 SGHTA, CDR2 FQGTGA. The CDR3 loop spans 13 amino acids. V lost 2 bases and J 3 bases, leaving 7 bases between the germline ends. The DNA for the CDR3 is TGTGCCAGCAGCTTAGGGGGGGACTATGGCTACACCTTC. As protein: CASSLGGDYGYTF.

The chain is built from TRBV11-1 and TRBJ2-7, with 11 bases that match TRBD1. The V and J ends lost 3 bases and 3 bases, in that order; junction bases with no gene match: 10. Germline assignment: CDR1 SGHAT and CDR2 FQDESV (reference sequence). The CDR3 has 17 amino acids. The CDR3 sequence: CASSFSPYGTGGYEQYF. The DNA of the CDR3 is TGTGCCAGCAGCTTCTCCCCTTACGGGACAGGGGGCTACGAGCAGTACTTC.

This chain uses TRBV19 with TRBJ2-7; TRBD1 matches 9 bases. Trimming cost V 4 bases and J 5 bases; bases outside gene matches: 3. The CDR3 runs 13 residues. Germline V gene sequence: CDR1 LNHDA, CDR2 SQIVND (reference sequence). The CDR3 spells CASSTTGGHEQYF. In nucleotides, the CDR3 is TGTGCCAGTAGTACAACAGGGGGCCACGAGCAGTACTTC.

The chain links TRBV4-3 to TRBJ1-6; possibly TRBD1 for D (5 bases). The germline CDR1 and CDR2 sequences are LGHNA and YSLEER. The CDR3 has 15 residues. V gave up 0 bases and J gave up 6 bases, with 9 bases separating them. CDR3 in amino acids: CASSQERQSNSPLHF. CDR3 sequence (DNA): TGCGCCAGCAGCCAAGAACGACAGAGTAATTCACCCCTCCACTTT.

The rearrangement joins TRBV4-3 to TRBJ1-2; TRBD1 is a possible D gene (5 bases). V was pared by 0 bases and J by 8 bases, with 13 bases between. CDR3 size: 14 residues. CDR1 and CDR2 (germline): LGHNA, YSLEER. CDR3 amino acids: CASSQEIRGSGYTF. The CDR3 coding sequence is TGCGCCAGCAGCCAAGAGATTCGGGGGTCCGGCTACACCTTC.

The V call is TRBV7-6, the J call TRBJ2-5; perhaps TRBD1 as D (6 bases). CDR1 SGHVS and CDR2 FNYEAQ come from the germline V gene. Trimming stripped 5 bases from V and 1 base from J, with 23 bases between. The CDR3 runs to 18 residues. DNA for the CDR3: TGTGCCAGCAGCCTTCGGGGATTCAATAGGGGGTTCCAAGAGACCCAGTACTTC. Protein: CASSLRGFNRGFQETQYF.

The chain recombines TRBV19 with TRBJ1-2; TRBD1 aligns across 11 bases. The CDR3 sequence is 16 residues long. V dropped 11 bases and J dropped 3; count of bases not matched to a gene: 14. Germline lookup yields CDR1 LNHDA and CDR2 SQIVND (reference sequence). CDR3 in DNA: TGTGCCTCGATGGGACAGGGGGAAAGGCGGGACTATGGCTACACCTTC. This codes for CASMGQGERRDYGYTF.

The V call is TRBV5-5, the J call TRBJ2-3, with 8 bases identical to TRBD1. The V gene's germline CDR1 is SGHKS and CDR2 YYEKEE (reference sequence). The CDR3 sequence is 14 residues long. V shed 2 bases and J 4 bases; nucleotides not matched to a gene: 3. CDR3 DNA sequence: TGTGCCAGCAGCTTCCCAGGGGGCCCAGATACGCAGTATTTT. Its translation: CASSFPGGPDTQYF.

The V and J genes are TRBV11-1 and TRBJ1-4, with D unresolved. V was pared by 5 bases and J by 4 bases, with 8 bases between. This CDR3 region has 13 residues. Germline assignment: CDR1 SGHAT and CDR2 FQDESV (reference sequence). CDR3 nucleotide sequence: TGTGCCAGCAGCCCGAGGGTTAATGAAAAACTGTTTTTT. Protein product: CASSPRVNEKLFF.

This CDR3 is CASSLDYRGQEGYTF. For the CDR3, the DNA is TGTGCCAGCAGCTTAGACTACAGGGGGCAGGAGGGCTACACCTTC. The chain is built from TRBV7-2 and TRBJ1-2; 9 nucleotides match TRBD1. Germline assignment: CDR1 SGHTA and CDR2 FQGNSA. This CDR3 contains 15 residues. The junction had 8 bases not matched to a gene; V was cut back by 1 base and J by 8 bases.

This rearrangement joins TRBV19 to TRBJ1-6; the D gene is possibly TRBD1 (6 bases). The germline V gene encodes CDR1 LNHDA and CDR2 SQIVND (reference sequence). This CDR3 comprises 17 residues. V was shortened by 5 bases and J by 1 base, with 15 bases between the two germline ends. The CDR3 sequence: CASSATTGMSYNSPLHF. The CDR3 coding sequence is TGTGCCAGTAGTGCTACCACAGGGATGTCCTATAATTCACCCCTCCACTTT.

The CDR3 bases are TGCGCCAGCAGCCAAGTTTGGGGACAGTCCTCCTACGAGCAGTACTTC. Its translation is CASSQVWGQSSYEQYF. J is TRBJ2-7 and V is TRBV4-3; 7 nucleotides agree with TRBD1. Germline V lookup: CDR1 LGHNA, CDR2 YSLEER. The CDR3 loop spans 16 amino acids. J was trimmed by 0 bases and V by 1 base; bases with no gene match: 6.

The chain has TRBV5-4 and TRBJ1-6; D possibly corresponds to TRBD1 (6 bases). V gave up 3 bases and J gave up 1 base, with 11 bases separating them. CDR1 is SGHNT, CDR2 YYREEE, per germline (reference sequence). There are 16 residues in the CDR3. CDR3 protein: CASSSRQGSYNSPLHF. The CDR3 DNA follows: TGTGCCAGCAGCTCGCGGCAGGGGTCCTATAATTCACCCCTCCACTTT.

The gene calls are TRBV5-1 and TRBJ2-3, with D unresolved. The CDR3 has 14 residues. V was pared by 5 bases and J by 4 bases, with 14 bases between. In germline, CDR1 is SGHRS, CDR2 YFSETQ. The CDR3 protein is CASSFNQAPDTQYF. The CDR3 DNA reads TGCGCCAGCAGTTTTAACCAGGCCCCAGATACGCAGTATTTT.

This clone was found a few times. The rearrangement links TRBV10-1 to TRBJ1-1; D is possibly TRBD1 (5 bases). Trimming removed 1 base from V and 0 bases from J, with 30 bases in between. The germline gives CDR1 WNHNN, CDR2 SYGVQD (reference sequence). This CDR3 comprises 22 residues. CDR3 residues: CASSEFLARGGHTKNMNTEAFF. CDR3 DNA sequence: TGCGCCAGCAGTGAGTTTCTGGCTCGCGGCGGACACACCAAAAATATGAACACTGAAGCTTTCTTT.

CDR3 nucleotides: TGTGCCAGCAGCTTGGCGTCAGGGCCTTCCTACGAGCAGTACTTC. This sequence encodes CASSLASGPSYEQYF. The genes are TRBV5-4 and TRBJ2-7; perhaps TRBD1 as D (5 bases). Trimming took 0 bases from V and 1 from J, leaving 11 bases between them. Germline CDR1 and CDR2: SGHNT and YYREEE (reference sequence). The CDR3 extends over 15 amino acids.

This clone was observed once. This sequence joins TRBV30 and TRBJ2-1, with 9 bases fitting TRBD2. CDR1 is GTSNPN and CDR2 is SVGIG in the germline V gene (reference sequence). The CDR3 is 14 residues long. The J segment lost 9 bases and the V segment lost 5 bases, leaving 11 bases of the junction unmatched. The CDR3 loop is CAWGRRGGVGEQFF. CDR3 bases: TGTGCCTGGGGAAGGCGGGGGGGCGTGGGTGAGCAGTTCTTC.

The chain is built from TRBV5-1 and TRBJ2-7; possible D gene TRBD1, 6 bases. V was trimmed by 5 bases and J by 5 bases, leaving 20 bases between them. The CDR3 is made up of 15 amino acids. The germline V gene has CDR1 SGHRS and CDR2 YFSETQ. For the CDR3, the DNA is TGCGCCAGCAGGCCTCAGGGGCTCAGAAGGGACGAGCAGTACTTC. It translates to CASRPQGLRRDEQYF.

The gene calls are TRBV30 and TRBJ1-6, with 9 bases lining up with TRBD1. The germline CDR1 and CDR2 sequences are GTSNPN and SVGIG (reference sequence). V lost 0 bases and J lost 6; bases outside the gene matches: 9. The CDR3 extends over 17 amino acids. The CDR3 DNA reads TGTGCCTGGAGTGTGGACAGGGGTGGCCTTCCTAATTCACCCCTCCACTTT. Translated, it gives CAWSVDRGGLPNSPLHF.

V is TRBV5-4 and J is TRBJ2-5, with D possibly TRBD2 on 5 matching bases. The CDR3 covers 11 residues. Germline CDR1 and CDR2: SGHNT and YYREEE (reference sequence). V was trimmed by 9 bases and J by 4 bases, leaving 10 bases between them. For the CDR3, the DNA is TGTGCCACGGGGTTATCAGAGACCCAGTACTTC. Translation gives CATGLSETQYF. Looking up the rest from reference TRBV5-4 and TRBJ2-5 gives the full variable domain: ETGVTQSPTHLIKTRGQQVTLRCSSQSGHNTVSWYQQALGQGPQFIFQYYREEENGRGNFPPRFSGLQFPNYSSELNVNALELDDSALYLCATGLSETQYFGPGTRLLVL.

The chain is built from TRBV12-5 and TRBJ2-7, with D tentatively TRBD1 (6 bases). Germline loops: CDR1 LGHNT, CDR2 FRNRAP. This CDR3 comprises 13 residues. V gave up 0 bases and J gave up 6 bases, with 9 bases separating them. The CDR3 DNA follows: TGTGCTAGTGGTTTGGTACAAGGGGGCGAGCAGTACTTC. It translates to CASGLVQGGEQYF.

This rearrangement joins TRBV15 to TRBJ1-1; TRBD1 aligns across 7 bases. The CDR3 runs 16 residues. Germline values: CDR1 LNHNV, CDR2 YYDKDF (reference sequence). Unmatched junction bases numbered 6, after V lost 0 bases and J lost 2 bases. CDR3 region: CATSREPRQGNTEAFF. CDR3 bases: TGTGCCACCAGCAGAGAACCCCGACAGGGCAACACTGAAGCTTTCTTT.

The chain employs TRBV19 and TRBJ2-1; tentative D call: TRBD1 (5 bases). V gave up 3 bases and J gave up 4 bases, with 22 bases separating them. Looked up from germline, CDR1 is LNHDA and CDR2 is SQIVND (reference sequence). The length of the CDR3 is 18 residues. CDR3 nucleotides: TGTGCCAGTAGTATCAGGGCCCCTCACCTCGTATCATACAATGAGCAGTTCTTC. This gives the protein CASSIRAPHLVSYNEQFF.

This clone was seen a handful of times. The V gene is TRBV4-3, the J gene TRBJ2-2; D uncertain. Trimming took off 4 bases at V and 4 bases at J, with 10 bases between the two ends. The CDR3 runs to 14 residues. Looked up from germline, CDR1 is LGHNA and CDR2 is YSLEER. The CDR3 region has the DNA TGCGCCAGCAGCCGACCGCGAGGCACCGGGGAGCTGTTTTTT. This translates into CASSRPRGTGELFF.

The chain carries TRBV30 and TRBJ2-3; D might be TRBD2 (5 bases). The V and J ends lost 5 bases and 2 bases respectively, with 11 bases between them. CDR3 length: 13 residues. Germline assignment: CDR1 GTSNPN and CDR2 SVGIG (reference sequence). In nucleotides, the CDR3 is TGTGCCTGGTCCCCGGGGTTCACAGATACGCAGTATTTT. This sequence encodes CAWSPGFTDTQYF.

CDR3 amino acids: CASSLVRRLNSPLHF. The CDR3 DNA sequence: TGTGCCAGCAGCTTGGTGCGGAGGCTTAATTCACCCCTCCACTTT. This sequence joins TRBV5-5 and TRBJ1-6, with unresolved D. V lost 0 bases and J lost 6, with 10 bases in between. This CDR3 region has 15 residues. Germline V gene data show CDR1 as SGHKS and CDR2 as YYEKEE (reference sequence).